The 23 T cell receptor beta chains below all came from one sample that was sequenced in a study of T cells in Graves' hyperthyroidism and ophthalmopathy. The source material, RNA transcripts, was used to amplify TCR beta CDR3 regions. Initially, a first-round RT-PCR of the TCR CDR3 employed the HTBI primer set. Each CDR3 protein is one row after TCRdb ran MiXCR on the multiplex PCR reads. The sample shows hundreds of thousands of distinct CDR3 sequences, 35% of them seen only once. Sequencing used blood. These receptors were collected from a woman aged 40-49 years with Graves' hyperthyroidism.

J is TRBJ1-2 and V is TRBV10-3; tentative D call: TRBD1 (5 bases). Germline V gives CDR1 ENHRY, CDR2 SYGVKD. Trimming removed 8 bases from V and 2 bases from J, with 18 bases in between. There are 15 residues in the CDR3. Written as DNA, the CDR3 is TGTGCCATCGAATCTGGGGGAAGAACGAACTATGGCTACACCTTC. Amino acid sequence: CAIESGGRTNYGYTF.

This clonotype was counted many times. The V gene is TRBV2, the J gene TRBJ2-5; 10 bases are shared with TRBD2. Looked up from germline, CDR1 is SNHLY and CDR2 is FYNNEI. Losses at the gene ends were 6 bases for V and 3 bases for J; bases not matched to a gene: 13. This CDR3 comprises 17 residues. The CDR3: CASSGRPGTSDEETQYF. The DNA of the CDR3 is TGTGCCAGCAGCGGCCGGCCCGGGACTAGCGACGAAGAGACCCAGTACTTC.

The chain combines TRBV20-1 with TRBJ2-5; D may be TRBD2 (5 bases). Germline V gives CDR1 DFQATT, CDR2 SNEGSKA (reference sequence). This CDR3 comprises 14 residues. Trimming took off 5 bases at V and 5 bases at J, with 18 bases between the two ends. The CDR3 coding sequence is TGCAGTGCTGGAGGTCCCGCTAGTCAGGAGACCCAGTACTTC. Translating gives CSAGGPASQETQYF.

This chain connects TRBV11-2 to TRBJ2-5; D unresolved. The V gene lost 0 bases and the J gene lost 3 bases, with 14 bases spanning the gap. Germline-derived CDR1 and CDR2 are SGHAT and FQNNGV. The length of the CDR3 is 16 residues. In DNA, the CDR3 is TGTGCCAGCAGCTTAGAGTCATGGAGTCAGAAAGAGACCCAGTACTTC. It yields the protein CASSLESWSQKETQYF.

This clonotype appeared many times. The chain uses TRBV20-1 and TRBJ1-5, with D hard to call. The CDR3 contains 19 residues. From germline, CDR1 is DFQATT and CDR2 SNEGSKA (reference sequence). Trimming took off 0 bases at V and 0 bases at J, with 21 bases between the two ends. CDR3 DNA sequence: TGCAGTGCTAGAGATTATTTCGTCAGGTGCGTCGATAGCAATCAGCCCCAGCATTTT. Protein: CSARDYFVRCVDSNQPQHF.

The V call is TRBV20-1, the J call TRBJ2-7; 11 bases map to TRBD2. The end of the DNA fits TRBJ2-1 better, so the J call may be wrong. The CDR3 is 14 amino acids. The germline gives CDR1 DFQATT, CDR2 SNEGSKA (reference sequence). CDR3 sequence (DNA): TGCAGTGCTAGCGGGACTAGCGGCGCCGGGGAGCAGTTCTTC. Translating gives CSASGTSGAGEQFF.

Ten or more counts support this clonotype. This rearrangement joins TRBV24-1 to TRBJ1-2; D gene uncertain. The CDR3 spans 12 residues. The V gene's germline CDR1 is KGHDR and CDR2 SFDVKD. V lost 5 bases, J lost 4 bases, and 7 bases lay in between. CDR3 nucleotides: TGTGCCACCAGTGCTTCAGGCTATGGCTACACCTTC. This codes for CATSASGYGYTF.

The chain links TRBV2 to TRBJ1-5; D remains unclear. The CDR3 is made up of 15 amino acids. Germline lookup yields CDR1 SNHLY and CDR2 FYNNEI. V lost 6 bases and J 0 bases, leaving 12 bases between the germline ends. CDR3 sequence (DNA): TGTGCCAGCAGAACGTCGCGGGTTAGCAATCAGCCCCAGCATTTT. This encodes CASRTSRVSNQPQHF.

The rearrangement joins TRBV7-9 to TRBJ1-1; D is unresolved. V was clipped by 1 base and J by 6 bases, with 15 bases between them. The CDR3 consists of 15 residues. CDR1 is SEHNR, CDR2 FQNEAQ, per germline (reference sequence). The CDR3 spells CASSLGSGFFSEAFF. DNA for the CDR3: TGTGCCAGCAGCTTAGGGAGCGGCTTCTTTTCTGAAGCTTTCTTT.

In its sample, this clonotype was seen many times. This chain uses TRBV7-2 with TRBJ2-7, with D maybe TRBD1 (6 bases). This CDR3 contains 14 residues. V lost 5 bases and J lost 2, with 13 bases in between. CDR1 is SGHTA and CDR2 is FQGNSA in the germline V gene. In nucleotides, the CDR3 is TGTGCCAGCAGCCCAACGACAGGTACCTACGAGCAGTACTTC. Amino acids: CASSPTTGTYEQYF.

In its sample, this clonotype was seen many times. V and J are TRBV7-2 and TRBJ1-3, with D unresolved. The CDR3 has 12 residues. V dropped 7 bases and J dropped 4 bases, with 8 bases sitting between them. Germline V gene data show CDR1 as SGHTA and CDR2 as FQGNSA. The CDR3: CASTQPGNTIYF. The CDR3 DNA reads TGTGCCAGCACCCAACCCGGAAACACCATATATTTT. Based on the CDR3 plus reference TRBV7-2 and TRBJ1-3, the full variable domain is GAGVSQSPSNKVTEKGKDVELRCDPISGHTALYWYRQSLGQGLEFLIYFQGNSAPDKSGLPSDRFSAERTGGSVSTLTIQRTQQEDSAVYLCASTQPGNTIYFGEGSWLTVV.

This clonotype came up many times. The chain uses TRBV7-2 and TRBJ1-6; 10 positions match TRBD1. The trim removed 5 bases at V and 7 bases at J, leaving 8 bases unmatched. This CDR3 has 16 residues. CDR1 is SGHTA, CDR2 FQGNSA, per germline. This CDR3 is CASSRTTGQGNSPLHF. CDR3 nucleotide sequence: TGTGCCAGCAGCCGTACGACGGGACAGGGGAATTCACCCCTCCACTTT.

The sample holds many counts of this clonotype. One junction end does not reproduce the germline sequence, and a read error may be involved. DNA for the CDR3: TGCAGTGCTAGAGATGATATGGGCACCCAATACTTT. Translation gives CSARDDMGTQYF. V and J are TRBV20-1 and TRBJ1-3; D remains unclear. Germline-derived CDR1 and CDR2 are DFQATT and SNEGSKA (reference sequence). CDR3 length: 12 amino acids.

This clonotype was seen many times. The chain has TRBV29-1 and TRBJ2-5; D possibly corresponds to TRBD1 (5 bases). V lost 1 base and J lost 4, with 16 bases in between. Germline V lookup: CDR1 SQVTM, CDR2 ANQGSEA. The CDR3 covers 15 residues. The CDR3 is CSVEGFRGFRETQYF. CDR3 nucleotides: TGCAGCGTTGAAGGGTTTAGGGGTTTTAGAGAGACCCAGTACTTC.

This clonotype was picked up many times. V usage is TRBV10-3 and J usage is TRBJ1-2; D is unresolved. The CDR3 covers 14 residues. Looked up from germline, CDR1 is ENHRY and CDR2 is SYGVKD. V was trimmed by 3 bases and J by 4 bases, leaving 12 bases between them. As DNA, the CDR3 is TGTGCCATCAGTGACTCGGGGAAGGGCTATGGCTACACCTTC. Translating it yields CAISDSGKGYGYTF.

This clonotype was observed at least ten times. The rearrangement links TRBV7-9 to TRBJ2-7; D unresolved. Trimming removed 2 bases at V and 5 bases at J, with 10 bases between. This CDR3 contains 13 residues. Per germline, CDR1 SEHNR and CDR2 FQNEAQ (reference sequence). DNA for the CDR3: TGTGCCAGCAGCTTAAACATGGGCGACGAGCAGTACTTC. Translating gives CASSLNMGDEQYF.

This clonotype was seen at least ten times. The genes are TRBV7-2 and TRBJ1-3; D gene unclear. V shed 3 bases and J shed 0 bases, with 3 bases lying between them. This CDR3 has 13 residues. Germline assignment: CDR1 SGHTA and CDR2 FQGNSA. CDR3 sequence reads: CASSLHSGNTIYF. The DNA for the CDR3 is TGTGCCAGCAGCTTGCACTCTGGAAACACCATATATTTT. The full variable domain, rest sourced from reference TRBV7-2 and TRBJ1-3, is GAGVSQSPSNKVTEKGKDVELRCDPISGHTALYWYRQSLGQGLEFLIYFQGNSAPDKSGLPSDRFSAERTGGSVSTLTIQRTQQEDSAVYLCASSLHSGNTIYFGEGSWLTVV.

CDR3 sequence (DNA): TGTGCCAGCAGCCAAGGTTGGGAATCCTATGGCTACACCTTC. Residues: CASSQGWESYGYTF. The chain employs TRBV7-9 and TRBJ1-2; unclear D gene. The V end lost 5 bases, the J end lost 4 bases, and 14 bases lay between the germline ends. CDR1 SEHNR and CDR2 FQNEAQ come from the germline V gene (reference sequence). CDR3 size: 14 residues.

This clonotype came up a few times. The chain couples TRBV6-4 to TRBJ2-7; D is unresolved. Germline V lookup: CDR1 MRHNA, CDR2 SNTAGT. V lost 6 bases to trimming and J lost 1 base, with 4 bases between them. The CDR3 has 11 residues. As DNA, the CDR3 is TGTGCCAGCAGGCCGTCCTACGAGCAGTACTTC. Its translation is CASRPSYEQYF.

V is TRBV12-3 or TRBV12-4 and J is TRBJ2-2; 9 nucleotides align to TRBD1. Trimming removed 8 bases from V and 7 bases from J; junction bases left unmatched: 5. CDR3 length: 13 residues. As DNA, the CDR3 is TGTGCCAGCGCACAGGGGGCTGGCGGGGAGCTGTTTTTT. Protein: CASAQGAGGELFF.

This clonotype showed up just a few times. V gene TRBV5-8 combines with J gene TRBJ1-1; weak D call: TRBD1 (6 bases). The CDR3 is 16 residues long. The germline V gene has CDR1 SGHTS and CDR2 YDEGEE. V dropped 0 bases and J dropped 1 base, with 13 bases sitting between them. This CDR3 reads CASSLVPGHQNTEAFF. CDR3 nucleotide sequence: TGTGCCAGCAGCTTGGTCCCGGGACACCAGAACACTGAAGCTTTCTTT.

V gene TRBV12-3 or TRBV12-4 combines with J gene TRBJ1-5; 7 nucleotides match TRBD1. With V trimmed by 6 bases and J by 3 bases, 11 bases remained unmatched. This CDR3 has 16 amino acids. CDR3 sequence reads: CASRQNQGEFNQPQHF. The CDR3 DNA is TGTGCCAGCAGACAAAACCAGGGGGAGTTCAATCAGCCCCAGCATTTT.

Details on this clonotype: One end of the junction does not line up with germline, which may come from a read error. The chain combines TRBV6-1 with TRBJ1-1, with D perhaps matching TRBD1 (6 bases). The germline gives CDR1 MNHNS, CDR2 SASEGT. This CDR3 has 15 residues. The CDR3 reads CASRTGQGLNTEVFF. CDR3 coding DNA: TGTGCCAGCAGAACGGGACAAGGGCTGAACACTGAAGTTTTCTTT.